The rows below give T cell receptor beta chains drawn from one sample of a study of OX40 agonist ivuxolimab in advanced cancers. Some clones are missing from TCRdb's copy, which holds only in-frame ones; the method was immunoSEQ multiplex PCR. The data show about 45,000 clones, approximately 91% seen once. This specimen consisted of CD4+ or CD8+ T cells sorted from blood, obtained in a trial of the OX40 agonist ivuxolimab. Source of these receptors: an adult with an advanced solid tumor such as melanoma, head and neck, liver or kidney cancer. CDR3s include the opening cysteine and the closing phenylalanine or tryptophan. D genes are given only for firm matches. Clone size is shown for a subset of rows, as once, few, many or a class of expanded clone.

- | TRBJ1-2 | TRBV6-5 | - | TGTGCCAGCAGTGAGGACAGTGATGGCTACACCTTC | CASSEDSDGYTF
TRBD1 | TRBJ2-7 | TRBV11-2 | - | TGTGCCAGCAGCCGGACAGGGGATTACTACGAGCAGTACTTC | CASSRTGDYYEQYF
TRBD1 | TRBJ1-2 | TRBV9 | - | TGTGCCAGCAGCGTAGCCGACAGGGAAGTTAACTATGGCTACACCTTC | CASSVADREVNYGYTF
- | TRBJ2-7 | TRBV28 | - | TGTGCCAGCAGTTCCAGCAGCCTGGGGGAGCAGTACTTC | CASSSSSLGEQYF
TRBD2 | TRBJ2-5 | TRBV19 | - | TGTGCCAGTAGTATACTTTTAGCGGGGGACTCTTTGATCCAAGAGACCCAGTACTTC | CASSILLAGDSLIQETQYF
- | TRBJ1-2 | TRBV15 | - | TGTGCCACCAGCGAGGCGGGGGCCCACTATGGCTACACCTTC | CATSEAGAHYGYTF
- | TRBJ2-4 | TRBV11-2 | - | TGTGCCAGCAGCCCTTGGGTGCGGGACATTCAGTACTTC | CASSPWVRDIQYF
- | TRBJ2-7 | TRBV11-3 | - | TGTGCCAGCAGCCCAGTAGGGCAGGACTACGAGCAGTACTTC | CASSPVGQDYEQYF
- | TRBJ2-5 | TRBV7-2 | - | TGTGCCAGCAGCTTCGGGTTAACGGGGAGAGAGACCCAGTACTTC | CASSFGLTGRETQYF
- | TRBJ1-4 | TRBV6-1 | - | TGTGCCAGCAAGAGGGGCACTAATGAAAAACTGTTTTTT | CASKRGTNEKLFF
- | TRBJ2-1 | TRBV19 | once | TGTGCCAGTAGTATAGACAATTACAATGAGCAGTTCTTC | CASSIDNYNEQFF
- | TRBJ2-3 | TRBV10-1 | - | TGCGCCAGCAGCCGGGACACAGCCTCTGGGGATACGCAGTATTTT | CASSRDTASGDTQYF
- | TRBJ2-7 | TRBV19 | - | TGTGCCAGTAGTTTGGGTCAGTTTAACGAGCAGTACTTC | CASSLGQFNEQYF
- | TRBJ1-1 | TRBV27 | - | TGTGCCAGCAGTTTAACCCGGGGGGTGAACACTGAAGCTTTCTTT | CASSLTRGVNTEAFF
- | TRBJ1-3 | TRBV30 | - | TGTGCCTGGAGTGTAATGGGGGGATACACCATATATTTT | CAWSVMGGYTIYF
- | TRBJ2-7 | TRBV6-8 | few | TGTGCCAGCAGTCCAGGGGGGGGAGGCTACGAGCAGTACTTC | CASSPGGGGYEQYF